Described below is a single T cell receptor (beta chain) sequence and its context. Its antigen is unknown. A universal primer binding site was introduced by template switching. The final cDNA contained unique molecular identifiers. From the 5' RACE reads, TCRdb called clonotypes with MiXCR, one entry per CDR3 protein. The sample consists of 1.5 million to 2 million distinct CDR3 sequences, about 32% of them appearing once. In germline, CDR1 is ENHRY, CDR2 SYGVKD. Trimming removed 5 bases at V and 5 bases at J, with 16 bases between. This CDR3 is 15 amino acids long. In every case, the donor was a healthy Caucasian. This record belongs to a study of identical twins. Study results and caveats: Models underestimated out-of-frame TCR alpha sharing in monozygotic twins.

The genes are TRBV10-3 and TRBJ1-5; D perhaps matches TRBD1 (5 bases). The clonotype was recovered from a newborn girl in good health. Sequenced material: cord blood. This CDR3 is CAISSSARADQPQHF. In DNA form, the CDR3 reads TGTGCCATCAGTTCATCGGCCAGGGCCGATCAGCCCCAGCATTTT.